These 31 T cell receptor beta chains originate from one sample sequenced in a study of memory CD4+ T cells and cytomegalovirus serostatus. The sort gate was single viable CD3+CD4+CD8-CD45RO+ cells for memory CD4+ T cells. The table came from immunoSEQ multiplex PCR; TCRdb's copy has only in-frame clones and leaves some out. Seen here are approximately 61,000 clones, roughly 80% observed once, and the top ten hold around 0.58%. The sequenced material came from memory CD4+ T cells from blood. The receptor source for this set is an adult in good health and CMV-seronegative. Some clones in this sample may be carry-over from other donors' samples.

This clone appeared a single time. V usage is TRBV4-3 and J usage is TRBJ1-2; D may be TRBD1 (5 bases). The germline V gene has CDR1 LGHNA and CDR2 YSLEER. Trimming shortened V by 1 base and J by 3 bases, and 6 bases separated the two germline ends. The CDR3 runs 13 residues. DNA of the CDR3: TGCGCCAGCAGCCAAGGGGGCTACTATGGCTACACCTTC. Its protein is CASSQGGYYGYTF.

In this sample, this clone turned up once. J is TRBJ1-6 and V is TRBV30; D is unresolved. Trimming cost V 3 bases and J 7 bases, with 16 bases left between them. The CDR3 contains 15 residues. Germline lookup yields CDR1 GTSNPN and CDR2 SVGIG (reference sequence). The CDR3 coding sequence is TGTGCCTGGAGCCCCGGTAGGAGTCCGAATTCACCCCTCCACTTT. Its protein product is CAWSPGRSPNSPLHF.

A word on this clone: An end of the junction does not agree with germline; a read error may underlie this. The rearrangement uses TRBV11-2 and TRBJ1-4; D call uncertain. From germline, CDR1 is SGHAT and CDR2 FQNNGV. The CDR3 runs to 9 residues. The CDR3 DNA reads TGTGCCAGCAGCTTAGATCCGGCTTTT. Translation gives CASSLDPAF.

This clone was picked up one time. The J gene is TRBJ2-5, the V gene TRBV5-1; a possible D gene is TRBD2 (6 bases). CDR1 and CDR2 (germline): SGHRS, YFSETQ. Trimming stripped 0 bases from V and 5 bases from J, with 20 bases between. The CDR3 length is 17 residues. The CDR3 DNA reads as TGCGCCAGCAGCTTGGCTTTCTCTGCGGGGTTTGTGGAGACCCAGTACTTC. Residues: CASSLAFSAGFVETQYF.

The chain couples TRBV19 to TRBJ2-2, with D possibly being TRBD2 (5 bases). The germline gives CDR1 LNHDA, CDR2 SQIVND (reference sequence). The germline V and J ends were trimmed by 5 bases and 9 bases, with 16 bases remaining between them. The CDR3 has 14 residues. The CDR3 protein is CASSQGSLGRELFF. CDR3 sequence (DNA): TGTGCCAGTAGTCAAGGGTCCCTCGGGAGGGAGCTGTTTTTT.

The chain employs TRBV9 and TRBJ2-5, with 10 bases aligning to TRBD2. V gave up 4 bases and J gave up 2 bases; unmatched junction bases: 11. Germline CDR1 is SGDLS and CDR2 is YYNGEE. The CDR3 contains 17 residues. CDR3 protein: CASSISGGAPHQETQYF. The CDR3 nucleotides are TGTGCCAGCAGCATCAGCGGGGGGGCGCCTCATCAAGAGACCCAGTACTTC.

This clone has just one count. This chain uses TRBV19 with TRBJ1-3; D is uncertain. This CDR3 has 13 amino acids. Trimming took off 3 bases at V and 5 bases at J, with 8 bases between the two ends. CDR1 and CDR2 (germline): LNHDA, SQIVND (reference sequence). The CDR3 region has the DNA TGTGCCAGTAGTATCCTGACCAGAAACACCATATATTTT. It is translated as CASSILTRNTIYF.

V gene TRBV5-1 combines with J gene TRBJ2-1, with 9 positions matching TRBD2. CDR1 and CDR2 from the germline V gene are SGHRS and YFSETQ. V shed 2 bases, J shed 15 bases, and the junction held 12 bases outside the gene matches. This CDR3 region has 14 residues. CDR3 amino acids: CASSLSGGGAYPFF. CDR3 sequence (DNA): TGCGCCAGCAGCTTATCAGGCGGGGGGGCTTACCCGTTCTTC.

The chain joins TRBV4-1 to TRBJ1-4; D gene uncertain. The V and J ends lost 5 bases and 4 bases respectively, with 17 bases between them. Looked up from germline, CDR1 is MGHRA and CDR2 is YSYEKL. This CDR3 is 16 amino acids long. CDR3 in DNA: TGCGCCAGCAGCTCAGGCGGACGGAGCCGTAATGAAAAACTGTTTTTT. It encodes CASSSGGRSRNEKLFF.

This clone was seen just once. This rearrangement joins TRBV5-1 to TRBJ2-5; TRBD2 agrees at 11 bases. There are 14 residues in the CDR3. V shed 5 bases and J 2 bases; nucleotides not matched to a gene: 2. Looked up from germline, CDR1 is SGHRS and CDR2 is YFSETQ. The CDR3 region is CASSSGRDQETQYF. The CDR3 bases are TGCGCCAGCAGTAGCGGGAGGGATCAAGAGACCCAGTACTTC.

This clone was found once. This chain links TRBV2 with TRBJ1-5, with D uncertain. Trimming left V 4 bases short and J 1 base short, with 8 bases between. Per germline, CDR1 SNHLY and CDR2 FYNNEI. CDR3 length equals 14 residues. CDR3 amino acids: CASSGAGSNQPQHF. The DNA of the CDR3 is TGTGCCAGCAGTGGTGCGGGAAGCAATCAGCCCCAGCATTTT.

This clone came up once. The genes are TRBV6-6 and TRBJ2-3; D ambiguous. This CDR3 has 15 amino acids. Per germline, CDR1 MNHNY and CDR2 SVGAGI (reference sequence). With 5 bases removed from V and 4 bases from J, the gap between germline ends came to 16 bases. CDR3 protein: CASSRLRGGADTQYF. The CDR3 nucleotides read TGTGCCAGCAGTAGACTTAGAGGCGGCGCAGATACGCAGTATTTT.

The chain employs TRBV7-2 and TRBJ1-2; a possible D gene is TRBD1 (6 bases). This CDR3 spans 14 amino acids. Trimming pared 6 bases from V and 7 bases from J, leaving 18 bases between. Germline assignment: CDR1 SGHTA and CDR2 FQGNSA. The CDR3 spells CASRQGGRSGGYTF. CDR3 DNA: TGTGCCAGCAGACAAGGGGGACGCTCCGGTGGCTACACCTTC. Looking up the rest from reference TRBV7-2 and TRBJ1-2 gives the full variable domain: GAGVSQSPSNKVTEKGKDVELRCDPISGHTALYWYRQSLGQGLEFLIYFQGNSAPDKSGLPSDRFSAERTGGSVSTLTIQRTQQEDSAVYLCASRQGGRSGGYTFGSGTRLTVV.

The chain links TRBV6-6 to TRBJ1-2; D is unresolved. The germline CDR1 and CDR2 sequences are MNHNY and SVGAGI (reference sequence). This CDR3 has 15 amino acids. Trimming left V 2 bases short and J 3 bases short, with 13 bases between. CDR3 DNA: TGTGCCAGCAGTTACGTGCCTATGATGGACTATGGCTACACCTTC. This translates into CASSYVPMMDYGYTF.

This clone turned up a few times. The rearrangement links TRBV9 to TRBJ2-1; D is tentatively TRBD1 or TRBD2 (6 bases each). The CDR3 is 14 residues long. V dropped 2 bases and J dropped 9 bases, with 15 bases sitting between them. The germline V gene has CDR1 SGDLS and CDR2 YYNGEE. CDR3 in amino acids: CASSVGLWGAEQFF. CDR3 bases: TGTGCCAGCAGCGTGGGGCTGTGGGGGGCTGAGCAGTTCTTC.

J is TRBJ2-5 and V is TRBV5-1, with D perhaps matching TRBD1 or TRBD2 (5 bases each). Germline loops: CDR1 SGHRS, CDR2 YFSETQ. V was clipped by 0 bases and J by 3 bases, with 9 bases between them. The CDR3 runs to 14 residues. This chain's CDR3 is CASSLEGREETQYF. CDR3 nucleotide sequence: TGCGCCAGCAGCTTGGAGGGACGGGAAGAGACCCAGTACTTC.

The J gene is TRBJ1-5, the V gene TRBV9, with 7 bases fitting TRBD1. The CDR3 spans 18 residues. Per germline, CDR1 SGDLS and CDR2 YYNGEE. J gave up 15 bases and V 7 bases, and 31 bases lay outside the gene matches. The CDR3 DNA reads TGTGCCAGCGTAGACAGGGCTTCGTTCTATAAGTTCAAAATCTCAGCGCATTTT. Translated: CASVDRASFYKFKISAHF.

This rearrangement joins TRBV2 to TRBJ2-6; 8 nucleotides line up with TRBD1. J lost 0 bases, V lost 8 bases, and 0 bases had no gene match. Germline V gene data show CDR1 as SNHLY and CDR2 as FYNNEI. This CDR3 is built from 14 residues. The CDR3 sequence: CASGQGSGANVLTF. The CDR3 coding sequence is TGTGCCAGCGGACAGGGCTCTGGGGCCAACGTCCTGACTTTC. Combining the CDR3 with reference TRBV2 and TRBJ2-6 gives the whole variable domain EPEVTQTPSHQVTQMGQEVILRCVPISNHLYFYWYRQILGQKVEFLVSFYNNEISEKSEIFDDQFSVERPDGSNFTLKIRSTKLEDSAMYFCASGQGSGANVLTFGAGSRLTVL.

The chain uses TRBV11-3 and TRBJ1-3, with no clear D. The CDR3 consists of 13 residues. Germline lookup yields CDR1 SGHNT and CDR2 YENEEA. V lost 1 base to trimming and J lost 8 bases, with 9 bases between them. CDR3 DNA sequence: TGTGCCAGCAGCTTAGCTCCTGGGGACACCATATATTTT. Amino acids: CASSLAPGDTIYF.

The CDR3 reads CASSQDGVAAGNTIYF. The CDR3 nucleotides are TGCGCCAGCAGCCAAGATGGCGTGGCGGCTGGAAACACCATATATTTT. This chain links TRBV4-3 with TRBJ1-3; the D is unclear. The V gene's germline CDR1 is LGHNA and CDR2 YSLEER. The CDR3 sequence is 16 residues long. V lost 0 bases and J lost 2, with 11 bases in between.

The chain links TRBV28 to TRBJ2-1; D perhaps matches TRBD2 (7 bases). The V end lost 8 bases, the J end lost 6 bases, and 20 bases lay between the germline ends. This CDR3 comprises 15 residues. CDR1 MDHEN and CDR2 SYDVKM come from the germline V gene. The CDR3 DNA reads as TGTGCCAGCGAAGGAGGGGGGGGTCCGGGCAATGAGCAGTTCTTC. This translates into CASEGGGGPGNEQFF.

The rearrangement joins TRBV2 to TRBJ2-5, with 10 bases fitting TRBD2. Germline V gene lookup returns CDR1 SNHLY and CDR2 FYNNEI. The CDR3 covers 16 residues. V lost 5 bases to trimming and J lost 2 bases; unmatched junction nucleotides: 8. The CDR3 region is CASSHTSGVLQETQYF. DNA for the CDR3: TGTGCCAGCAGTCATACTAGCGGGGTACTTCAAGAGACCCAGTACTTC.

This rearrangement joins TRBV7-8 to TRBJ2-5, with 8 bases lining up with TRBD1. The junction had 3 bases not matched to a gene; V was cut back by 7 bases and J by 2 bases. The germline V gene has CDR1 SGHVS and CDR2 FQNEAQ. The CDR3 runs 13 residues. CDR3 DNA sequence: TGTGCCAGCAAGGACAGGGCACAAGAGACCCAGTACTTC. It specifies CASKDRAQETQYF.

The sample holds one count of this clone. The chain carries TRBV4-3 and TRBJ2-3; 8 bases are shared with TRBD2. V gave up 0 bases and J gave up 5 bases; unmatched junction bases: 7. Germline values: CDR1 LGHNA, CDR2 YSLEER. The CDR3 runs to 16 residues. The CDR3 nucleotides read TGCGCCAGCAGCCAAGATAATGCGGGGGGCCAAGATACGCAGTATTTT. It is translated as CASSQDNAGGQDTQYF.

The chain links TRBV4-3 to TRBJ2-4; TRBD2 is a possible D gene (5 bases). This CDR3 is 16 amino acids long. Germline-derived CDR1 and CDR2 are LGHNA and YSLEER. The V end lost 3 bases, the J end lost 0 bases, and 12 bases lay between the germline ends. The CDR3 protein is CASSHVLGLAKNIQYF. CDR3 nucleotide sequence: TGCGCCAGCAGCCACGTACTAGGACTAGCCAAAAACATTCAGTACTTC.

In this sample, this clone turned up once. The chain carries TRBV29-1 and TRBJ2-1; the match to TRBD2 covers 7 bases. The V gene end was trimmed by 7 bases and the J gene end by 2 bases; junction bases not matched to a gene: 11. The CDR3 has 15 amino acids. The germline V gene has CDR1 SQVTM and CDR2 ANQGSEA. Here the CDR3 DNA reads TGCAGCGGTGGGGAGGGGAGGAACGCCTACAATGAGCAGTTCTTC. It codes for CSGGEGRNAYNEQFF.

This clone was found a few times. The chain combines TRBV7-2 with TRBJ2-3; weak D call: TRBD2 (5 bases). In germline, CDR1 is SGHTA, CDR2 FQGNSA. CDR3 size: 14 residues. V lost 2 bases to trimming and J lost 2 bases, with 8 bases between them. CDR3 sequence reads: CASSLSGTTDTQYF. CDR3 coding DNA: TGTGCCAGCAGCTTAAGCGGAACCACAGATACGCAGTATTTT.

V and J are TRBV19 and TRBJ1-3; no definite D call. CDR1 is LNHDA, CDR2 SQIVND, per germline (reference sequence). The CDR3 runs 16 residues. V was cut by 6 bases and J by 0 bases, with 15 bases left in between. The DNA of the CDR3 is TGTGCCAGTAGCCGGGCGGACGGGCCCTCTGGAAACACCATATATTTT. Translation gives CASSRADGPSGNTIYF. Supplemented by reference TRBV19 and TRBJ1-3, the full variable domain reads DGGITQSPKYLFRKEGQNVTLSCEQNLNHDAMYWYRQDPGQGLRLIYYSQIVNDFQKGDIAEGYSVSREKKESFPLTVTSAQKNPTAFYLCASSRADGPSGNTIYFGEGSWLTVV.

This chain connects TRBV27 to TRBJ1-1, with 12 positions matching TRBD1. This CDR3 is built from 16 residues. CDR1 MNHEY and CDR2 SMNVEV come from the germline V gene (reference sequence). V lost 6 bases, J lost 4 bases, and 9 bases stayed unmatched. CDR3 amino acids: CASRKWDRGPGTEAFF. The CDR3 DNA reads as TGTGCCAGCAGGAAGTGGGACAGGGGGCCGGGCACTGAAGCTTTCTTT.

The chain has TRBV4-1 and TRBJ2-1, with D uncertain. CDR1 is MGHRA and CDR2 is YSYEKL in the germline V gene. Trimming shortened V by 3 bases and J by 6 bases, and 15 bases separated the two germline ends. The CDR3 has 15 residues. CDR3 in DNA: TGCGCCAGCAGCCAGGGCCTTCGAGGAGTCAATGAGCAGTTCTTC. Translated, it gives CASSQGLRGVNEQFF.

The chain employs TRBV11-2 and TRBJ2-7; 8 positions match TRBD2. The CDR3 spans 17 residues. The germline CDR1 and CDR2 sequences are SGHAT and FQNNGV. V lost 5 bases, J lost 1 base, and 13 bases stayed unmatched. This chain's CDR3 is CASSRNVGTSLSYEQYF. The CDR3 DNA reads TGTGCCAGCAGCAGGAACGTCGGGACTAGTCTTTCCTACGAGCAGTACTTC.